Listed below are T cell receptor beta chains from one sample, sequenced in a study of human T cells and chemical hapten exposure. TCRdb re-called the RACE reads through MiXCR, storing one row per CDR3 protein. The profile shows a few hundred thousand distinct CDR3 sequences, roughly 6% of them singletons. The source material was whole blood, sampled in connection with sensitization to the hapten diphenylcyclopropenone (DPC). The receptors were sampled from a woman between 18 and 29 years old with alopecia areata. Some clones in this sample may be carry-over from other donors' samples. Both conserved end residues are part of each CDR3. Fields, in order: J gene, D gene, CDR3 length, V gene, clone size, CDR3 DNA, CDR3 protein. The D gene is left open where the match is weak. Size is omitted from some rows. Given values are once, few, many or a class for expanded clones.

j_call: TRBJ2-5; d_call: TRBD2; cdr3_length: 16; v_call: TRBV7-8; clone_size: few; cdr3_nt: TGTGCCAGCAGCTTTCTAGCGGGGACTAACCAAGAGACCCAGTACTTC; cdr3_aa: CASSFLAGTNQETQYF
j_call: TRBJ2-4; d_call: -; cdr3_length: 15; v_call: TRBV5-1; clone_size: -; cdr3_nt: TGCGCCAGCAGCTTGAGCGCCGGGACACAAAACATTCAGTACTTC; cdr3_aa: CASSLSAGTQNIQYF
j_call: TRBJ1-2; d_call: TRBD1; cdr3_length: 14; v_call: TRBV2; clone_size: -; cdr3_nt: TGTGCCAGCAGTGAACAGGACAGGGAGGCCGGCTACACCTTC; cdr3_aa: CASSEQDREAGYTF
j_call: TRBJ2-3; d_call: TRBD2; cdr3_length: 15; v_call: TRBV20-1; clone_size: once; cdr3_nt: TGCAGTGCTGGCCGGACTAGCGGGGGGCCGGATACGCAGTATTTT; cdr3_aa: CSAGRTSGGPDTQYF
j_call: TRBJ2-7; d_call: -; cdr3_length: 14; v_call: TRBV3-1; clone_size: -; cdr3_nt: TGTGCCAGCAGCCACCCCAGGGGGGCCTACGAGCAGTACTTC; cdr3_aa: CASSHPRGAYEQYF
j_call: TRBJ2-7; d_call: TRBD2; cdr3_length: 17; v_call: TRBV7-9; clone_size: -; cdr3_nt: TGTGCCAGCAGCTTAGGGGCCGGCGGAGGGAGGGCCTACGAGCAGTACTTC; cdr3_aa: CASSLGAGGGRAYEQYF
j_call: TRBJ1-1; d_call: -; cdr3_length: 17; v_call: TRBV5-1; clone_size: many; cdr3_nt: TGCGCCAGCAGCCCCCCGGCGGCGGGACTCATGAACACTGAAGCTTTCTTT; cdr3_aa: CASSPPAAGLMNTEAFF
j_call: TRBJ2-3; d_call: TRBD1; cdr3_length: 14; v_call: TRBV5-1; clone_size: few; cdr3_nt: TGCGCCAGCAGCGCCGGGACAGGGTCAGATACGCAGTATTTT; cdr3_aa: CASSAGTGSDTQYF
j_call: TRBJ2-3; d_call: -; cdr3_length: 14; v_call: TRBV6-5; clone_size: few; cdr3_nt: TGTGCCAGCAGTTACTCGGACGGCACAGATGCGCAGTATTTT; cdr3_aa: CASSYSDGTDAQYF
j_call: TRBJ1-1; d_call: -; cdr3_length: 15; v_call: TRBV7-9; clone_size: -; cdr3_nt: TGTGCCAGCAGCTTAGGATCCGGGCGGAACACTGAAGCTTTCTTT; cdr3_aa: CASSLGSGRNTEAFF
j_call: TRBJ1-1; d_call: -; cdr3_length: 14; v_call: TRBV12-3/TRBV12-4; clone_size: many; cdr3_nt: TGTGCCAGCAGTGGCGGGACACTGAACACTGAAGCTTTCTTT; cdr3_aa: CASSGGTLNTEAFF
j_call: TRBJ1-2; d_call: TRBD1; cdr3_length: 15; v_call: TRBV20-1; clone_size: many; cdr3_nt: TGCAGTGCTAGATCGAGGACAGGAGGGCACTATGGCTACACCTTC; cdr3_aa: CSARSRTGGHYGYTF
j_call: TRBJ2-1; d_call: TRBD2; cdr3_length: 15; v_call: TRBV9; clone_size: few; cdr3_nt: TGTGCCAGCAGCGTAGCTTCCCTAGCGGTCCATGAGCAGTTCTTC; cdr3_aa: CASSVASLAVHEQFF
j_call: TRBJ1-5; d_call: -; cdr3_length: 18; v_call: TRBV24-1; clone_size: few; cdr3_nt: TGTGCCACCAGTAAGTTCTTCAGGGATCTTAATAGCAATCAGCCCCAGCATTTT; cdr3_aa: CATSKFFRDLNSNQPQHF
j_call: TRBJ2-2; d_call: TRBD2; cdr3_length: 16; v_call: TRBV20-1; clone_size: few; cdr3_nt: TGCAGTGCTAGACCCAGCGGGACTAGCGGTACCGGGGAGCTGTTTTTT; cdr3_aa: CSARPSGTSGTGELFF
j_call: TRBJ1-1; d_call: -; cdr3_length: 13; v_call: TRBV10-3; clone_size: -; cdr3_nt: TGTGCCCTCAGGAGTGGGGGGAACACTGAAGCTTTCTTT; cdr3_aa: CALRSGGNTEAFF
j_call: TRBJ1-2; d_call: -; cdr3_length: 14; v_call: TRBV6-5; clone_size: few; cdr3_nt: TGTGCCAGCAGTTACTCCCCCGGACACTATGGCTACACCTTC; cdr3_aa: CASSYSPGHYGYTF
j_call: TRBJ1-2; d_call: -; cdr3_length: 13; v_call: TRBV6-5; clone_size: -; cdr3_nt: TGTGCCAGCAGTTACGGGGTTAACTATGGCTACACCTTC; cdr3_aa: CASSYGVNYGYTF
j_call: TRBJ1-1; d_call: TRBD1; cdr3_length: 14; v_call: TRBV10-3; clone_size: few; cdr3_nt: TGTGCCATCAGTCCCCGGGACAGGGAAACTGAAGCTTTCTTT; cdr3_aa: CAISPRDRETEAFF
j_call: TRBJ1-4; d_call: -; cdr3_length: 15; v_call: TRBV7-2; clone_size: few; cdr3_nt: TGTGCCAGCAGCTTAGAACCCAGACTGTTTGAAAAACTGTTTTTT; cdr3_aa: CASSLEPRLFEKLFF
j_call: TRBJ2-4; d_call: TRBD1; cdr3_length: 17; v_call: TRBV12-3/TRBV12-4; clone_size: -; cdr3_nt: TGTGCCAGCAGTTTGGTTCAGGGGGCCGGGACCAAAAACATTCAGTACTTC; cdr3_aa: CASSLVQGAGTKNIQYF
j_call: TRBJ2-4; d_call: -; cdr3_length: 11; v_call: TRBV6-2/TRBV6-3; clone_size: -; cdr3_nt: TGTGCCACGAGCAGGTTGGACATTCAGTACTTC; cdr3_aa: CATSRLDIQYF
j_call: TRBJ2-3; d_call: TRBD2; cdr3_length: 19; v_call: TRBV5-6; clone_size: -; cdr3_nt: TGTGCCAGCAGCTCTCCGGGACTAGCGGGGGGGCCATTCACAGATACGCAGTATTTT; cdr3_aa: CASSSPGLAGGPFTDTQYF
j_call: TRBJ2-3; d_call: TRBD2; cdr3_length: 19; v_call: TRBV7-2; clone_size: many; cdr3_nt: TGTGCCAGCAGCTCGAGGATCTTCCTAGCGGGGCCCAGCACAGATACGCAGTATTTT; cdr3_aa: CASSSRIFLAGPSTDTQYF
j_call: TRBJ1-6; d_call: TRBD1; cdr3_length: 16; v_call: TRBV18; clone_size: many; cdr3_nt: TGTGCCAGCTCATCTTTCGACAGGGCGAATAATTCACCCCTCCACTTT; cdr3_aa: CASSSFDRANNSPLHF
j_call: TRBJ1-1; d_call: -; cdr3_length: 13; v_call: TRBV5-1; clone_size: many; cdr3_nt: TGCGCCAGCAGCTTGGCAGGGTACACTGAAGCTTTCTTT; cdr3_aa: CASSLAGYTEAFF
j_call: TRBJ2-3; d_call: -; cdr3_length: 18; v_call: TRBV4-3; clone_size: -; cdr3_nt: TGCGCCAGCAGCCAAGGTCCAGGAGGGACCGCTAGCACAGATACGCAGTATTTT; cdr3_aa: CASSQGPGGTASTDTQYF
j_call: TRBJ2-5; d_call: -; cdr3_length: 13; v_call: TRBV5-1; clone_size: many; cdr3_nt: TGCGCCAGCAGCTTCGCCGGGGGAGAGACCCAGTACTTC; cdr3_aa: CASSFAGGETQYF
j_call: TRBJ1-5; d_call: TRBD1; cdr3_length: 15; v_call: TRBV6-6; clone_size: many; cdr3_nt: TGTGCCAGCAGTTACCGCGGACAGGATAATCAGCCCCAGCATTTT; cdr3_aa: CASSYRGQDNQPQHF
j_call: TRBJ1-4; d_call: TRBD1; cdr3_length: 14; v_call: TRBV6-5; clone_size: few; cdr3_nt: TGTGCCAGCAGTCCGGGACAGGCCTATGAAAAACTGTTTTTT; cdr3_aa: CASSPGQAYEKLFF
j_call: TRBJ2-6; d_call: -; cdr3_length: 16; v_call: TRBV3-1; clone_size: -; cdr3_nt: TGTGCCAGCAGCCAAGATACTGATGAAGGGGCCAACGTCCTGACTTTC; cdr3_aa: CASSQDTDEGANVLTF
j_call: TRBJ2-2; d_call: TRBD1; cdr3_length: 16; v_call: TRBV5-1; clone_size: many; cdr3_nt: TGCGCCAGCAGCCTGGCCGACAGGGTGAACACCGGGGAGCTGTTTTTT; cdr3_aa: CASSLADRVNTGELFF
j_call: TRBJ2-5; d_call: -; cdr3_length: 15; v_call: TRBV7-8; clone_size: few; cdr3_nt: TGTGCCAGCAGCCAGACCCGGGTCTGGGGGGAGACCCAGTACTTC; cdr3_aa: CASSQTRVWGETQYF
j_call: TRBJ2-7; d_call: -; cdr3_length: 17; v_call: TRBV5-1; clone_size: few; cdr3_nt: TGCGCCAGCAGCCCGGCAGCTAGGACAGTCAGCTCCTACGAGCAGTACTTC; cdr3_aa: CASSPAARTVSSYEQYF
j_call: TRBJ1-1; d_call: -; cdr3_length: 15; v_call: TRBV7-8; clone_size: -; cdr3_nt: TGTGCCAGCAGCCCGTTCGGGGGCCCGAACACTGAAGCTTTCTTT; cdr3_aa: CASSPFGGPNTEAFF
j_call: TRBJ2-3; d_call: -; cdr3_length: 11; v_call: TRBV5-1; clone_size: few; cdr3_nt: TGCGCCAGCAGAGGCCAGGATACGCAGTATTTT; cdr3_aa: CASRGQDTQYF
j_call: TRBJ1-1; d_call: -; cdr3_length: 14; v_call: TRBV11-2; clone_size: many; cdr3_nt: TGTGCCAGCAGGGCAGGGAGGTTGAACACTGAAGCTTTCTTT; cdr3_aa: CASRAGRLNTEAFF
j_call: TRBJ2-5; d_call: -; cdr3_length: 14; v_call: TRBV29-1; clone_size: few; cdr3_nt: TGCAGCGCCGAGGGCGGCCTAGGGGGAGAGACCCAGTACTTC; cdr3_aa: CSAEGGLGGETQYF
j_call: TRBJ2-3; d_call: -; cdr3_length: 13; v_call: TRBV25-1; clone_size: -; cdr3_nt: TGTGCCAGCAGTGAAGCTGGGGTAGATACGCAGTATTTT; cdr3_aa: CASSEAGVDTQYF
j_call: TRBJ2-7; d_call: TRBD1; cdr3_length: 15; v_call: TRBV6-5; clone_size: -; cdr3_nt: TGTGCCAGCACCGACAGGGGCGGCGGGGACTACGAGCAGTACTTC; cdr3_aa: CASTDRGGGDYEQYF
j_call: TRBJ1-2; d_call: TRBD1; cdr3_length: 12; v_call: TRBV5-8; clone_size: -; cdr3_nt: TGTGCCAGCAGCTACAGGGGACTGGGCTACACCTTC; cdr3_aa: CASSYRGLGYTF
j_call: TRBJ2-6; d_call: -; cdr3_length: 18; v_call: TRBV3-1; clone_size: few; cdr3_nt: TGTGCCAGCAGCCGAGATACAGGATCCAGCTCTGGGGCCAACGTCCTGACTTTC; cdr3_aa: CASSRDTGSSSGANVLTF
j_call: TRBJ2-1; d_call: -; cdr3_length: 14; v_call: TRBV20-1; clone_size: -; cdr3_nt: TGCAGTGCTAGAGGTGGTCAAAGACGGCTTGAGCAGTTCTTC; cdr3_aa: CSARGGQRRLEQFF
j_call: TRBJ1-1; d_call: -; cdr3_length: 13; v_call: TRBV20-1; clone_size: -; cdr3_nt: TGCAGTGCTAGGGGCAGGGGTTATACTGAAGCTTTCTTT; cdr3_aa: CSARGRGYTEAFF
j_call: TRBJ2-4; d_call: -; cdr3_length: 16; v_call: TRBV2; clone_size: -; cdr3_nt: TGTGCCAGCACCTCCTTCTCGGACGTTATAAAAAACATTCAGTACTTC; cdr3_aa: CASTSFSDVIKNIQYF
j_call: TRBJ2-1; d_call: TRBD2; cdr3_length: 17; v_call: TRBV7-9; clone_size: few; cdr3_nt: TGTGCCAGCAGGGGACTAGCGGGGGTTCCCTCCTACAATGAGCAGTTCTTC; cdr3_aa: CASRGLAGVPSYNEQFF
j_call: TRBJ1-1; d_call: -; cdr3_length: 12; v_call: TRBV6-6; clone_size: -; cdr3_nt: TGTGCCGGATCTTGGGAGAACACTGAAGCTTTCTTT; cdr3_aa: CAGSWENTEAFF